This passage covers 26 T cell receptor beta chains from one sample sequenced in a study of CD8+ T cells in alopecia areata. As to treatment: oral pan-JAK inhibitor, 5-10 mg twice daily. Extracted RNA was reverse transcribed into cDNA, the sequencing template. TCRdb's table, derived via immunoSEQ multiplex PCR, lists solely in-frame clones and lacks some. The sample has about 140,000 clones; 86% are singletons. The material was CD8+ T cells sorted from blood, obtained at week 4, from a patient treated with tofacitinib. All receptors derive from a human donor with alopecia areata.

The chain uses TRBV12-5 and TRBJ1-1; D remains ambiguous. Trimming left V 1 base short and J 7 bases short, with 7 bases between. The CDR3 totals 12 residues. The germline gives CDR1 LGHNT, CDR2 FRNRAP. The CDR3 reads CASGLGSREAFF. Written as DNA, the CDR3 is TGTGCTAGTGGTTTGGGTTCCCGTGAAGCTTTCTTT.

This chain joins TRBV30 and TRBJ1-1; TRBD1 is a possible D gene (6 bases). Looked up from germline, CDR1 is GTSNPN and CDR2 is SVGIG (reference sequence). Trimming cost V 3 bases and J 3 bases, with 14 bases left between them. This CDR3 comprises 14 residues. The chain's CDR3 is CAWSPGQTYTEAFF. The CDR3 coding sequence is TGTGCCTGGAGCCCCGGACAGACTTACACTGAAGCTTTCTTT.

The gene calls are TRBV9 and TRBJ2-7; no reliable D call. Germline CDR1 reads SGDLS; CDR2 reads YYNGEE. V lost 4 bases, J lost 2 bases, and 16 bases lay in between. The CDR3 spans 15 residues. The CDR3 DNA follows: TGTGCCAGCAGCCAAGGTGGAGATATCCCCTACGAGCAGTACTTC. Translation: CASSQGGDIPYEQYF.

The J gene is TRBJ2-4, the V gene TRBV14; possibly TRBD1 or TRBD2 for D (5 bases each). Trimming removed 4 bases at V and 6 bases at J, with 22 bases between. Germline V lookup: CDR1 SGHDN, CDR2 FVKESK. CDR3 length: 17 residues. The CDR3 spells CASSPSRLGDVRNIQYF. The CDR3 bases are TGTGCCAGCAGCCCCTCCCGGCTGGGGGATGTTCGAAACATTCAGTACTTC.

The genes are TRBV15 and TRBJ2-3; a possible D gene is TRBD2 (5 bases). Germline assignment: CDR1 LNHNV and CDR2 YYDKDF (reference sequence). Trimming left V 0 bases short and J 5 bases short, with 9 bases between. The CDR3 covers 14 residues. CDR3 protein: CATSRDLGGDTQYF. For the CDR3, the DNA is TGTGCCACCAGCAGAGATTTAGGAGGAGATACGCAGTATTTT.

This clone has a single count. The CDR3 here is CSVPRDSKYNEQFF. Here the CDR3 DNA reads TGCAGCGTTCCCCGGGACTCTAAGTACAATGAGCAGTTCTTC. The chain uses TRBV29-1 and TRBJ2-1; possible D gene TRBD2, 6 bases. In germline, CDR1 is SQVTM, CDR2 ANQGSEA. V was pared by 5 bases and J by 4 bases, with 15 bases between. The CDR3 is 14 amino acids.

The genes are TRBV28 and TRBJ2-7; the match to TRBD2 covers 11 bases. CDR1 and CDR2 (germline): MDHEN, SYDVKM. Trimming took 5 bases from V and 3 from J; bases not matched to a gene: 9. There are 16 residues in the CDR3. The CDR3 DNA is TGTGCCAGCAGTGGGATAGCGGGAGGGCCTTTCTACGAGCAGTACTTC. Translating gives CASSGIAGGPFYEQYF.

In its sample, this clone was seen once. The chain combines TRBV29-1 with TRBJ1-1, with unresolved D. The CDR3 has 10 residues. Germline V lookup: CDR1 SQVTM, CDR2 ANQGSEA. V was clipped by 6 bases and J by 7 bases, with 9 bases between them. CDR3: CSVTAVEAFF. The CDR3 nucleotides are TGCAGCGTAACAGCCGTTGAAGCTTTCTTT.

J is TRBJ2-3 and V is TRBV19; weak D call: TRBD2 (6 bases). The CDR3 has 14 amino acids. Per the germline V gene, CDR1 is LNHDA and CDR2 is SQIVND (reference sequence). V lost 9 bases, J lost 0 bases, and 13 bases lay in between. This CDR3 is CASMRGLSTDTQYF. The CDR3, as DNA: TGTGCCAGCATGCGGGGACTCAGCACAGATACGCAGTATTTT.

DNA for the CDR3: TGTGCCAGCCGCGGGACAGGGGGGGAAGCTTTCTTT. Translated: CASRGTGGEAFF. This chain connects TRBV6-5 to TRBJ1-1, with 11 bases aligning to TRBD1. Germline CDR1 MNHEY, CDR2 SVGAGI. V lost 8 bases and J lost 8; bases outside the gene matches: 4. This CDR3 has 12 residues.

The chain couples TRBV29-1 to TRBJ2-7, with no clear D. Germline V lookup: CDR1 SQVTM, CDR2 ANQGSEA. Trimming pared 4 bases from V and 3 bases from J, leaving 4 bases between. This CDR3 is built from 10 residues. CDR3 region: CSVVLYEQYF. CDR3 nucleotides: TGCAGCGTTGTGCTCTACGAGCAGTACTTC.

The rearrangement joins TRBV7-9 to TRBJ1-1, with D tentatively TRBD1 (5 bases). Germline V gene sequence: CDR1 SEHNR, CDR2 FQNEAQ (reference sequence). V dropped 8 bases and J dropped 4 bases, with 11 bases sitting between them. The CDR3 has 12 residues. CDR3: CASEGLGTEAFF. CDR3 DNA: TGTGCCAGCGAGGGACTTGGCACTGAAGCTTTCTTT. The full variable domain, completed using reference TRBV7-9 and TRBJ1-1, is DTGVSQNPRHKITKRGQNVTFRCDPISEHNRLYWYRQTLGQGPEFLTYFQNEAQLEKSRLLSDRFSAERPKGSFSTLEIQRTEQGDSAMYLCASEGLGTEAFFGQGTRLTVV.

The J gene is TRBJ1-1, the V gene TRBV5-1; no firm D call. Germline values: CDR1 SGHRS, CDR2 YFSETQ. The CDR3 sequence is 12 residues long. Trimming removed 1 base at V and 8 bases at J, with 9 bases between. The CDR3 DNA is TGCGCCAGCAGCTTGCGGGCGGGAGAAGCTTTCTTT. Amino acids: CASSLRAGEAFF.

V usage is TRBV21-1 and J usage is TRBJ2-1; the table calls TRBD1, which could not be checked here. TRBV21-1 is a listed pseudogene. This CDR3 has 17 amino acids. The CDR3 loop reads CASSMLLTDQSYNEQFF. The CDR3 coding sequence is TGTGCCAGCAGCATGCTATTGACAGATCAATCCTACAATGAGCAGTTCTTC.

Written as DNA, the CDR3 is TGTGCCAGCAGCCAACTGAACTCCTACGAGCAGTACTTC. It specifies CASSQLNSYEQYF. The rearrangement uses TRBV4-2 and TRBJ2-7; D not resolved. V was cut by 2 bases and J by 0 bases, with 5 bases left in between. Germline V gene sequence: CDR1 LGHNA, CDR2 YNFKEQ. The CDR3 covers 13 residues.

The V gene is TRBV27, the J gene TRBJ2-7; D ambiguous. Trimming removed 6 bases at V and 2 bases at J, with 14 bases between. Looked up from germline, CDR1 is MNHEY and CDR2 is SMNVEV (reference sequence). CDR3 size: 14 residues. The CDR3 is CASRLLADTYEQYF. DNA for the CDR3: TGTGCCAGCAGGCTGCTGGCAGACACCTACGAGCAGTACTTC.

The CDR3 protein is CASSLDGLSGNTIYF. As DNA, the CDR3 is TGTGCCAGCAGCTTGGACGGACTCTCTGGAAACACCATATATTTT. V is TRBV5-4 and J is TRBJ1-3, with D uncertain. From germline, CDR1 is SGHNT and CDR2 YYREEE (reference sequence). The length of the CDR3 is 15 residues. With 0 bases removed from V and 0 bases from J, the gap between germline ends came to 7 bases.

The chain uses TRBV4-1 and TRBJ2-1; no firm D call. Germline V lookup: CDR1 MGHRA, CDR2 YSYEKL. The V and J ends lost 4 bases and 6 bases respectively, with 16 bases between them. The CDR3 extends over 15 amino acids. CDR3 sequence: CASSPLSSSSNEQFF. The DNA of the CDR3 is TGCGCCAGCAGCCCCCTCTCGAGCTCCAGCAATGAGCAGTTCTTC.

The CDR3 loop is CTSSQDREYSNQPQHF. The CDR3 DNA reads TGCACCAGCAGCCAAGATCGAGAGTATAGCAATCAGCCCCAGCATTTT. The V and J genes are TRBV1 and TRBJ1-5. TRBV1 is a pseudogene segment. This CDR3 spans 16 amino acids.

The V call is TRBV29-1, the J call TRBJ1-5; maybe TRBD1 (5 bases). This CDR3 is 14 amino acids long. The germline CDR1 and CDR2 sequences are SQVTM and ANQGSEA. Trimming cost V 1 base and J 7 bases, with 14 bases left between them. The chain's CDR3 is CSVEGGDLGQPQHF. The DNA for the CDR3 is TGCAGCGTTGAAGGCGGGGACCTAGGACAGCCCCAGCATTTT.

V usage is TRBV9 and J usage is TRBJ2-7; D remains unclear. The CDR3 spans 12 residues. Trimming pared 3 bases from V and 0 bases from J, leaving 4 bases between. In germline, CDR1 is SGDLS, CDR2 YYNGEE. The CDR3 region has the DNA TGTGCCAGCAGCGCGAGCTCCTACGAGCAGTACTTC. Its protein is CASSASSYEQYF.

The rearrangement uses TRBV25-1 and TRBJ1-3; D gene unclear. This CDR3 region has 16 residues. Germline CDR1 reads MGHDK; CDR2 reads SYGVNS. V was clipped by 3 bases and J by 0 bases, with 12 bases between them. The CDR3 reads CASSDHWKSSGNTIYF. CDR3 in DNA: TGTGCCAGCAGTGATCATTGGAAGAGCTCTGGAAACACCATATATTTT.

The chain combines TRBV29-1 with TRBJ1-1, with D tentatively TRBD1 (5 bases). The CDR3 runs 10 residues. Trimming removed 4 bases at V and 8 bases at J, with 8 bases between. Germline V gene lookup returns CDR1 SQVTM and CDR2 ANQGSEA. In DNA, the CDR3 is TGCAGCGTTGTGGGGGGGGAAGCTTTCTTT. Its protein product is CSVVGGEAFF. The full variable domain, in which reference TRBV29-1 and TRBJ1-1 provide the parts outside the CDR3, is SAVISQKPSRDICQRGTSLTIQCQVDSQVTMMFWYRQQPGQSLTLIATANQGSEATYESGFVIDKFPISRPNLTFSTLTVSNMSPEDSSIYLCSVVGGEAFFGQGTRLTVV.

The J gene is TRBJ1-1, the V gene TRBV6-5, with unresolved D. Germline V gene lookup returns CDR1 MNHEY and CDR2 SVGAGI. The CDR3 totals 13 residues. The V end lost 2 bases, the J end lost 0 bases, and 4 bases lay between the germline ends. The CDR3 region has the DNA TGTGCCAGCAGTTACGCTGTGAACACTGAAGCTTTCTTT. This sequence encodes CASSYAVNTEAFF.

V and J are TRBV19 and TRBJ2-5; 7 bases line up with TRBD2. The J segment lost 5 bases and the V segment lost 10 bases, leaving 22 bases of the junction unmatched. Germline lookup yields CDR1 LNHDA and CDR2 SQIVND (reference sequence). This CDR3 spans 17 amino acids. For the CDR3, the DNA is TGTGCCACCCCCCCGGGGTCTAGCGGATTAATTTGGGAGACCCAGTACTTC. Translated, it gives CATPPGSSGLIWETQYF.

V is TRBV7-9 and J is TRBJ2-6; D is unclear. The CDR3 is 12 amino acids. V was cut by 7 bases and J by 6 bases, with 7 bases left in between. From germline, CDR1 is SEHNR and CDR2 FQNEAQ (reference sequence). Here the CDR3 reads CASIKKANVLTF. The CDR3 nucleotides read TGTGCCAGCATTAAAAAGGCCAACGTCCTGACTTTC.